Given below is one TCR beta chain in context. Its target is unknown. These data are taken from a study of blood T cells in healthy people across ages. The germline gives CDR1 SGHKS, CDR2 YYEKEE (reference sequence). This CDR3 is built from 16 residues. J lost 0 bases, V lost 3 bases, and 6 bases had no gene match. General study results and limits: Estimated diversity across one million T cells was deemed an underestimate. Because donor CMV status was unknown, expanded clonotype changes were possibly confounded.

Using a J-beta primer mix together with a sample-barcoded 5' primer, a second PCR was run for roughly 7 to 11 cycles. In TCRdb, the 5' RACE reads were re-called with MiXCR into one record per CDR3 protein. Of 800,000 or so distinct CDR3 sequences listed, 55% to 65% were seen once; the top ten hold 25% to 30%. The chain uses TRBV5-5 and TRBJ2-1; 7 bases are a match to TRBD1. Sequences were obtained from blood. The clonotype originates from a man aged 25 to 45 in good health. Here the CDR3 DNA reads TGTGCCAGCAGCTCCCGACAGGGTTACTCCTACAATGAGCAGTTCTTC. Translated: CASSSRQGYSYNEQFF.